The 10 T cell receptor beta chains below were found in one sample sequenced in a study of T cells in Graves' hyperthyroidism and ophthalmopathy. Amplification of TCR beta CDR3 regions was performed using RNA transcripts as template. Initially, a first-round RT-PCR of the TCR CDR3 employed the HTBI primer set. TCRdb redid the calling of the multiplex PCR reads with MiXCR, one entry per CDR3 protein. Of under 200,000 distinct CDR3 sequences listed, less than 10% were seen once; the top ten hold roughly 23%. Sequencing was done on a sample of blood. Receptor source: a woman between 18 and 29 years old with Graves' hyperthyroidism that later progressed to Graves' ophthalmopathy.

In its sample, this clonotype was seen many times. The rearrangement joins TRBV7-2 to TRBJ2-1; D is unresolved. The CDR3 runs to 14 residues. V lost 1 base, J lost 0 bases, and 4 bases lay in between. CDR1 SGHTA and CDR2 FQGNSA come from the germline V gene. The CDR3 DNA is TGTGCCAGCAGCTTAGACACCTCCTACAATGAGCAGTTCTTC. Encoded protein: CASSLDTSYNEQFF. Looking up the rest from reference TRBV7-2 and TRBJ2-1 gives the full variable domain: GAGVSQSPSNKVTEKGKDVELRCDPISGHTALYWYRQSLGQGLEFLIYFQGNSAPDKSGLPSDRFSAERTGGSVSTLTIQRTQQEDSAVYLCASSLDTSYNEQFFGPGTRLTVL.

In its sample, this clonotype was seen a few times. In nucleotides, the CDR3 is TGTGCCAGTAGTATAGCCTACAATGAGCAGTTCTTC. Translation gives CASSIAYNEQFF. This sequence joins TRBV19 and TRBJ2-1; no firm D call. V was trimmed by 1 base and J by 2 bases, leaving 0 bases between them. This CDR3 contains 12 residues. CDR1 and CDR2 (germline): LNHDA, SQIVND (reference sequence).

In this sample, this clonotype turned up many times. The chain uses TRBV30 and TRBJ1-4; D gene unclear. CDR1 is GTSNPN, CDR2 SVGIG, per germline (reference sequence). The V end lost 1 base, the J end lost 7 bases, and 10 bases lay between the germline ends. CDR3 length: 13 amino acids. The CDR3 is CAWSAVLGEKLFF. The CDR3 DNA follows: TGTGCCTGGAGTGCCGTTCTAGGTGAAAAACTGTTTTTT.

At least ten counts were recorded for this clonotype. This chain joins TRBV13 and TRBJ2-7; 7 bases fit TRBD1. Germline lookup yields CDR1 PRHDT and CDR2 FYEKMQ (reference sequence). The length of the CDR3 is 12 residues. The J segment lost 0 bases and the V segment lost 8 bases, leaving 1 base of the junction unmatched. CDR3 protein: CASRDSSYEQYF. For the CDR3, the DNA is TGTGCCAGCCGGGACAGCTCCTACGAGCAGTACTTC.

This clonotype showed up many times. The V gene is TRBV28, the J gene TRBJ1-2, with 9 nucleotides matching TRBD1. V was pared by 6 bases and J by 0 bases, with 8 bases of the junction left unmatched. Germline V gene sequence: CDR1 MDHEN, CDR2 SYDVKM. This CDR3 region has 16 residues. CDR3 sequence: CASRLLRQGANYGYTF. Here the CDR3 DNA reads TGTGCCAGCAGGCTACTTCGACAGGGGGCTAACTATGGCTACACCTTC.

On this clonotype itself: This may be a read error, as it is one base from a much larger clone. The rearrangement joins TRBV2 to TRBJ2-6; tentatively, D is TRBD1 (5 bases). This CDR3 has 13 amino acids. Germline V gene sequence: CDR1 SNHLY, CDR2 FYNNEI. CDR3 in DNA: TGTGCCGGAACAGGCTCTGGGGCCAACGTCCGGACTTTC. It is translated as CAGTGSGANVRTF.

This clonotype was recorded at least ten times. The chain is built from TRBV28 and TRBJ2-1; 10 nucleotides line up with TRBD2. V shed 2 bases, J shed 9 bases, and the junction held 13 bases outside the gene matches. CDR1 is MDHEN, CDR2 SYDVKM, per germline. The CDR3 covers 17 residues. Here the CDR3 reads CASSLGVLAGEWGEQFF. The CDR3 nucleotides are TGTGCCAGCAGTTTAGGCGTCCTAGCGGGAGAATGGGGTGAGCAGTTCTTC.

This clonotype was seen repeatedly, ten times or more. The genes are TRBV7-2 and TRBJ1-5; no clear D. V gave up 2 bases and J gave up 7 bases, with 15 bases separating them. In germline, CDR1 is SGHTA, CDR2 FQGNSA. This CDR3 spans 15 amino acids. The DNA for the CDR3 is TGTGCCAGCAGCTTAAACAGTATCATCAGGCAGCCCCAGCATTTT. Its translation: CASSLNSIIRQPQHF.

This chain uses TRBV4-1 with TRBJ1-1; no reliable D call. Trimming removed 2 bases from V and 8 bases from J, with 12 bases in between. The CDR3 is 13 residues long. Looked up from germline, CDR1 is MGHRA and CDR2 is YSYEKL. The CDR3 protein is CASSQKVGPEAFF. CDR3 nucleotides: TGCGCCAGCAGCCAAAAAGTGGGCCCAGAAGCTTTCTTT.

In its sample, this clonotype was seen many times. V usage is TRBV11-2 and J usage is TRBJ2-3; D gene uncertain. Germline CDR1 and CDR2: SGHAT and FQNNGV. The CDR3 contains 15 residues. Trimming pared 0 bases from V and 4 bases from J, leaving 11 bases between. For the CDR3, the DNA is TGTGCCAGCAGCTTAGATGCCGTTAGGTCAGATACGCAGTATTTT. As protein: CASSLDAVRSDTQYF.